This T cell receptor beta chain was observed in a study of blood T cell repertoires in COVID-19. Study context: Samples of COVID-19 (acute and convalescent) were obtained from the United States, Italy and Spain. The analysed material was cDNA or gDNA that came from T cells, B-cell-depleted T cells, or PBMCs.

In the study's own analysis: Counts of nucleated cells, estimated from reference gene primer amplification, were obtained. TCRdb's copy holds only in-frame clones and misses some; the assay was immunoSEQ multiplex PCR. From that table come the V and J calls and clone size; the DNA was used to work out D and trimming. Here the sample spans around 320,000 clones, approximately 85% being singletons. Trimming cost V 6 bases and J 5 bases, with 8 bases left between them. The CDR3 runs 12 residues. Germline V gives CDR1 MNHEY, CDR2 SVGAGI. The chain uses TRBV6-5 and TRBJ2-1; D unresolved. The source of this sequence is a human donor in a cohort sampled during active COVID-19. The sequenced material came from peripheral blood. CDR3 sequence reads: CASSSTNNEQFF. The CDR3 DNA reads as TGTGCCAGCAGCTCTACGAACAATGAGCAGTTCTTC.